This T cell receptor beta chain appears in the sequencing data of a study of early T cells in non-severe SARS-CoV-2 infection. There are many counts of this clonotype. Each CDR3 protein is one row after TCRdb ran MiXCR on the 5' RACE reads. This table has 40,000 to 60,000 distinct CDR3 sequences, around 6.4% appearing once. This CDR3 is built from 14 residues. The germline V and J ends were trimmed by 0 bases and 4 bases, with 11 bases remaining between them. Germline V gives CDR1 SGHRS, CDR2 YFSETQ. This TCR was sampled from an adult who was a healthcare worker with PCR-confirmed SARS-CoV-2 infection or an uninfected control (not recorded which). The V and J genes are TRBV5-1 and TRBJ2-7; a weak D match, TRBD2 (5 bases). The sample was whole blood, taken at baseline. CDR3 sequence reads: CASSLEGRNYEQYF. CDR3 DNA sequence: TGCGCCAGCAGCTTGGAAGGGAGAAATTACGAGCAGTACTTC.